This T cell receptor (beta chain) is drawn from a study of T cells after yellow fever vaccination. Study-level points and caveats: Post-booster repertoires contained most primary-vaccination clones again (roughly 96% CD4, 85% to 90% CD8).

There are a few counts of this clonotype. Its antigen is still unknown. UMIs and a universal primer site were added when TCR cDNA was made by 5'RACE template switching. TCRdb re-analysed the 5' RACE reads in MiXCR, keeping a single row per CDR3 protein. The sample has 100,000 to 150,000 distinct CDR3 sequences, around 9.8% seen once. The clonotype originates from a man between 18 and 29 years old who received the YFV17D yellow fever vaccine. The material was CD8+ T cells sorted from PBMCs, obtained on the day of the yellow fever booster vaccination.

The CDR3 loop is CASSLNVGGGPYNEQFF. CDR3 bases: TGTGCCAGCAGCTTAAATGTGGGCGGGGGACCCTACAATGAGCAGTTCTTC. The rearrangement uses TRBV7-2 and TRBJ2-1; TRBD2 matches 7 bases. J gave up 2 bases and V 2 bases, and 9 bases lay outside the gene matches. CDR1 and CDR2 from the germline V gene are SGHTA and FQGNSA. The CDR3 totals 17 residues.